The source of this T cell receptor beta chain is a study of blood T cell repertoires in COVID-19. Germline loops: CDR1 SGDLS, CDR2 YYNGEE. The V end was cut by 3 bases, the J end by 0 bases, with 9 bases between. The CDR3 has 14 amino acids. Clones were read by immunoSEQ multiplex PCR, and TCRdb kept only the in-frame ones, dropping some. The data show 100,000 to 150,000 clones, roughly 86% seen once. The TCR was taken from a woman in her seventies with COVID-19, enrolled during active disease. Sequenced input: peripheral blood. This rearrangement joins TRBV9 to TRBJ1-2; perhaps TRBD1 as D (6 bases). The CDR3: CASSERTANYGYTF. The DNA of the CDR3 is TGTGCCAGCAGCGAGAGGACAGCTAACTATGGCTACACCTTC.